This T cell receptor beta chain was observed in a study of molecular identifiers for immune sequencing clone quantification. Broader study findings: Whereas clones above 20 RNA copies held under 1% of naive-cell molecules, they held over 97% of effector molecules.

In germline, CDR1 is MNHEY, CDR2 SMNVEV (reference sequence). This CDR3 is 13 amino acids long. Making the bulk TCR libraries relied on previously described methods and listed TCR primers. TCRdb recomputed calls from the PCR reads with MiXCR, one row per CDR3 protein. The repertoire includes some 320,000 distinct CDR3 sequences, roughly 23% of them detected once, and more than 0.8% sits in the top ten. Comment on this clonotype: The antigen remains undetermined. A much larger clone lies one base from this, so it may be a read error.

V is TRBV27 and J is TRBJ2-6, with D maybe TRBD1 (5 bases). What was sequenced was naive CD8+ T cells from blood, with Jurkat cell RNA spiked in. Subset denoted: FACS-sorted CD8+CD4-CCR7+CD45RA+ naive T cells. This TCR derives from a human donor in good health. Some libraries in this study had Jurkat cell RNA spiked in. The CDR3 bases are TGTGCCAGCAGTTTTGTTGGGGCCAGCGTCCTGACTTTC. This gives the protein CASSFVGASVLTF.